This record covers a single T cell receptor beta chain. It has no known antigen specificity. No per-base quality is available; no much larger clone lies one base away. In the germline V gene, CDR1 corresponds to SGHRS and CDR2 to YFSETQ. Reading from cysteine to phenylalanine, the CDR3 counts 14 amino acids. Here the CDR3 DNA is all that survives: 42 bases in frame from base 1. Cut back by 4 bases and 7 bases, the V and J ends lie 15 bases apart. Collaborating institutions collected whole blood in K2EDTA tubes following their own protocols. Collaborator samples were shipped for TCRbeta analysis as frozen whole blood, isolated PBMCs, or DNA extracted from either sample type. These data come from a study of blood T cell repertoires in COVID-19 (dated by TCRdb to 2019 to 2021). For the wider study: Collaborator samples came from the United States, Italy and Spain and covered acute and convalescent phases of COVID-19. The material from the prospective study consisted of cDNA or gDNA derived from T cells, B-cell-depleted T cells, or PBMCs. The dataset comprised deeply sampled blood TCRbeta repertoires from subjects exposed to, actively infected with, or recovered from COVID-19. The repertoires were made available in a free public database intended to serve as a resource for research on the immune response to SARS-CoV-2. The samples were drawn from the first 160 participants of the ongoing ImmuneRACE study and from 1,254 subjects provided by 6 global collaborators. Nearly every sample came with metadata listing a de-identified subject ID, COVID-19 status, age in years and sex. Where HLA class I and class II types were available, the types were taken from metadata supplied by the sample provider, not from assay-based typing. Beyond this particular receptor, the publication reports: The amount of clinical and demographic metadata varied by source and participant and was provided uncurated.

TCRbeta CDR3 regions were amplified from genomic DNA by means of the immunoSEQ Assay, a bias-controlled multiplex PCR. The study's processing was this. Nucleated cell counts per sample were estimated from amplification of reference gene primers within the assay. To quantify the absolute abundance of each unique TCRbeta CDR3 rearrangement, sequence reads were collapsed and filtered. For each sample, productive Simpson clonality was calculated as the square root of Simpson's diversity index over productive rearrangements. TCRdb provides this immuneACCESS table in a form limited to in-frame rearrangements. Some clones are lacking; in checked studies, under half of them reflect an unresolved V gene, and why the rest are absent is not known. D and trimming were read from the DNA, whereas the V and J calls and clone size are those reported in that table. This sample is represented by 150,000 or so clones; about nine tenths of them were singletons. 2% to 3% of the sample lies in the top ten.

The specimen was peripheral blood. This TCR was sampled from a woman in her 70s with acute or convalescent COVID-19. The receptor chain draws on TRBV5-1 and TRBJ2-4; a tentative D call is TRBD2 (6 bases match). The nucleotides are TGCGCCAGCAGCCTGGAGGGGATCGGGAACATTCAGTACTTC. This encodes CASSLEGIGNIQYF.